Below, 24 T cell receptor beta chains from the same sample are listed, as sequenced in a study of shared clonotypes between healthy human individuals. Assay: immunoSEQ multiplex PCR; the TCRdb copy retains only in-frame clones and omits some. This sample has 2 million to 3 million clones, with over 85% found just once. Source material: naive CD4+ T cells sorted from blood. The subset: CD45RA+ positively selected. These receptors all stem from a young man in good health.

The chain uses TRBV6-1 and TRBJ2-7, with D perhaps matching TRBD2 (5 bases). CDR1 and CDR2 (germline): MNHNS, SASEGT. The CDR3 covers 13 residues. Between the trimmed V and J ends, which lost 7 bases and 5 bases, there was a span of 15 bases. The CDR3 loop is CASMRESLDEQYF. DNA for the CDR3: TGTGCCAGCATGAGGGAGAGTCTAGACGAGCAGTACTTC.

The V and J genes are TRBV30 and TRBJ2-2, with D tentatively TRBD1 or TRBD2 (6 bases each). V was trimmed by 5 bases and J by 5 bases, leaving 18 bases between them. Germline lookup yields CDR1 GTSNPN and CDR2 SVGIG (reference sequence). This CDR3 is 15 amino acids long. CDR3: CAWGGRRGRTGELFF. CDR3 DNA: TGTGCCTGGGGGGGGCGGAGGGGACGTACCGGGGAGCTGTTTTTT.

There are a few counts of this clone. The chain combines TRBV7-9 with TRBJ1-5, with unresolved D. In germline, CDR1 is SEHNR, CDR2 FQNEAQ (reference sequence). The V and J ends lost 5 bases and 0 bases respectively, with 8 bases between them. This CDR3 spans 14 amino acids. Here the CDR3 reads CASSPTGSNQPQHF. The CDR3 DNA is TGTGCCAGCAGCCCAACGGGTAGCAATCAGCCCCAGCATTTT. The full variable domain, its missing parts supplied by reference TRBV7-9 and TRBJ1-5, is DTGVSQNPRHKITKRGQNVTFRCDPISEHNRLYWYRQTLGQGPEFLTYFQNEAQLEKSRLLSDRFSAERPKGSFSTLEIQRTEQGDSAMYLCASSPTGSNQPQHFGDGTRLSIL.

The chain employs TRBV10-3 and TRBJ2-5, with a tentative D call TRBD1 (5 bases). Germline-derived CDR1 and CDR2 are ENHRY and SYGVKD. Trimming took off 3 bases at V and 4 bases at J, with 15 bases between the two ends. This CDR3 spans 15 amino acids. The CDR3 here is CAISDLSQGRETQYF. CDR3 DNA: TGTGCCATCAGTGACCTCTCCCAGGGTAGAGAGACCCAGTACTTC.

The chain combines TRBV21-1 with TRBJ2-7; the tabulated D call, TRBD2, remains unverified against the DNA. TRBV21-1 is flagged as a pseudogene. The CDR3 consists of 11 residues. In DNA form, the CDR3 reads TGTGCCAGCCCGTCTAGCTACGAGCAGTACTTC. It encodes CASPSSYEQYF.

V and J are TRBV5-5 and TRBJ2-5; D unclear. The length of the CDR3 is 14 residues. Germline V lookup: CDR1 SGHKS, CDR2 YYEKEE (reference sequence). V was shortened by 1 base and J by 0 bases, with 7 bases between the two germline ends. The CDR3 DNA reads TGTGCCAGCAGCTTGCTCTGGGACCAAGAGACCCAGTACTTC. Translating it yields CASSLLWDQETQYF.

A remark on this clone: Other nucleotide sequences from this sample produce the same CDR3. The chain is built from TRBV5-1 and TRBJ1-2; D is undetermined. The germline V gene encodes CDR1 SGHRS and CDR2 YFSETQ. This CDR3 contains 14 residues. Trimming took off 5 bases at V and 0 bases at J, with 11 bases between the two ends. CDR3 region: CASSPDGANYGYTF. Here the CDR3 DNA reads TGCGCCAGCAGTCCCGACGGAGCTAACTATGGCTACACCTTC.

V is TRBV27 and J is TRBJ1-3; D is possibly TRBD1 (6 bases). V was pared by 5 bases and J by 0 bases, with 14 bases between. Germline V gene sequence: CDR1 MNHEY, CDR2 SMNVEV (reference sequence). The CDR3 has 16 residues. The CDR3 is CASSKDKGGSGNTIYF. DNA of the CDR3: TGTGCCAGCAGTAAAGATAAAGGGGGCTCTGGAAACACCATATATTTT.

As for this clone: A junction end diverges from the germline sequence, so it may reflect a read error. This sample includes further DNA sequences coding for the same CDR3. CDR3 nucleotide sequence: TGTGCCAGTAGCATAGCGGGAGGTACAGATACGCAGTATTTT. Amino acids: CASSIAGGTDTQYF. The V call is TRBV19, the J call TRBJ2-3, with 10 bases that match TRBD2. The CDR3 length is 14 residues. The V gene's germline CDR1 is LNHDA and CDR2 SQIVND (reference sequence).

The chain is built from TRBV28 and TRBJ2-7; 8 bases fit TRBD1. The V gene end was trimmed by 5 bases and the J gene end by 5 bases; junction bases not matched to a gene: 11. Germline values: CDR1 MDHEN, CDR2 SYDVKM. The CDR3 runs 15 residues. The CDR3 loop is CASSLDRGYVDEQYF. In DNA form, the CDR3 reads TGTGCCAGCAGTCTAGACAGGGGCTATGTCGACGAGCAGTACTTC.

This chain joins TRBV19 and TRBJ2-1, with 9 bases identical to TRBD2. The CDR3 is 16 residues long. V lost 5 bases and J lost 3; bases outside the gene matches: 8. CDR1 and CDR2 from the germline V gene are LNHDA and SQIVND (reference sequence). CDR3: CASSVKRGADYNEQFF. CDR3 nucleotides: TGTGCCAGTAGTGTGAAGCGGGGGGCTGACTACAATGAGCAGTTCTTC.

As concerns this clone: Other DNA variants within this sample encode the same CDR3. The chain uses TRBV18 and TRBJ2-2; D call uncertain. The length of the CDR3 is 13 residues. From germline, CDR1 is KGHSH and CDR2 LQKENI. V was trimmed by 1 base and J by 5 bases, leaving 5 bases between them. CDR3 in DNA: TGTGCCAGCTCACCACTAGAGACCGGGGAGCTGTTTTTT. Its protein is CASSPLETGELFF.

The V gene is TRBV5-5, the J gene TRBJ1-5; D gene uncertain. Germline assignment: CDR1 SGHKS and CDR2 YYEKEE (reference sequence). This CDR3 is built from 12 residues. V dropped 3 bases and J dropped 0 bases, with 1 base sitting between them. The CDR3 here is CASSYSNQPQHF. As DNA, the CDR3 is TGTGCCAGCAGCTATAGCAATCAGCCCCAGCATTTT.

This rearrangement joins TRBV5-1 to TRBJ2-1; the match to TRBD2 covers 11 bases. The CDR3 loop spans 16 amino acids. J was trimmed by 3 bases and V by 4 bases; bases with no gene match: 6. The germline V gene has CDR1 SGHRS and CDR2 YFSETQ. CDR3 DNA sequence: TGCGCCAGCAGCCGACTAGCGGGAAAGGGCTACAATGAGCAGTTCTTC. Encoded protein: CASSRLAGKGYNEQFF.

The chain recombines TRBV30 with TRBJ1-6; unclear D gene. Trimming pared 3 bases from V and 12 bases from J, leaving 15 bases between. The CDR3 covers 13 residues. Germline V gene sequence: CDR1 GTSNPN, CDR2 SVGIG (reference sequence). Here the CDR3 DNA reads TGTGCCTGGAGGATCTCGGGGAGCAAACCCCTCCACTTT. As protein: CAWRISGSKPLHF.

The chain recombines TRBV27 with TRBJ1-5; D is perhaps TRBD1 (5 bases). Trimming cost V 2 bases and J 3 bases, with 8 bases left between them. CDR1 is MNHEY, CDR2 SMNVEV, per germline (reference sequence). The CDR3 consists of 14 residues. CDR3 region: CASSLGGDNQPQHF. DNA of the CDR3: TGTGCCAGCAGTTTAGGGGGGGACAATCAGCCCCAGCATTTT.

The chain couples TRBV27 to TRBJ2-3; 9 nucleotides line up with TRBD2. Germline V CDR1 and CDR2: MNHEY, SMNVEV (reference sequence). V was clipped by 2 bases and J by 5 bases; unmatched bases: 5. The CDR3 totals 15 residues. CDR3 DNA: TGTGCCAGCAGTTTAGGCGGGGGGGCGATAGATACGCAGTATTTT. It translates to CASSLGGGAIDTQYF.

The CDR3, as DNA: TGCGCCAGCAGCTTGGCCTTAGGGGGCCACGGGGAGCTGTTTTTT. Its protein product is CASSLALGGHGELFF. The rearrangement joins TRBV5-1 to TRBJ2-2, with 7 bases aligning to TRBD1. V shed 0 bases, J shed 7 bases, and the junction held 6 bases outside the gene matches. Germline CDR1 is SGHRS and CDR2 is YFSETQ. The CDR3 runs 15 residues.

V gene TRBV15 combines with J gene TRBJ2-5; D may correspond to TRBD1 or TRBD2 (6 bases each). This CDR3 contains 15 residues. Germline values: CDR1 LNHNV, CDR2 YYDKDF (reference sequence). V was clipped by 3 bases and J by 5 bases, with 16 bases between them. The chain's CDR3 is CATSSPLGGEETQYF. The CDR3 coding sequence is TGTGCCACCAGCAGTCCCTTGGGGGGCGAGGAGACCCAGTACTTC. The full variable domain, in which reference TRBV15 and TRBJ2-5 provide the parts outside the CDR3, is DAMVIQNPRYQVTQFGKPVTLSCSQTLNHNVMYWYQQKSSQAPKLLFHYYDKDFNNEADTPDNFQSRRPNTSFCFLDIRSPGLGDTAMYLCATSSPLGGEETQYFGPGTRLLVL.

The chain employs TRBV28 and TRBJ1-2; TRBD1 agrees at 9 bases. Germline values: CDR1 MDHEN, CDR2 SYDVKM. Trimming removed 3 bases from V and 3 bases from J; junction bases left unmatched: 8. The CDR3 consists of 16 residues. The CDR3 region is CASSFAQGAGYYGYTF. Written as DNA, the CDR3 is TGTGCCAGCAGTTTTGCACAGGGGGCAGGTTACTATGGCTACACCTTC.

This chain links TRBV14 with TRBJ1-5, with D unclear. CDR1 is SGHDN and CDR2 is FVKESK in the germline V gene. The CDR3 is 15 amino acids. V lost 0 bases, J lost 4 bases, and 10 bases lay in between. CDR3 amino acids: CASSQDGGWNQPQHF. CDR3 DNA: TGTGCCAGCAGCCAAGATGGAGGGTGGAATCAGCCCCAGCATTTT. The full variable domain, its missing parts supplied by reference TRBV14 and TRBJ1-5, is EAGVTQFPSHSVIEKGQTVTLRCDPISGHDNLYWYRRVMGKEIKFLLHFVKESKQDESGMPNNRFLAERTGGTYSTLKVQPAELEDSGVYFCASSQDGGWNQPQHFGDGTRLSIL.

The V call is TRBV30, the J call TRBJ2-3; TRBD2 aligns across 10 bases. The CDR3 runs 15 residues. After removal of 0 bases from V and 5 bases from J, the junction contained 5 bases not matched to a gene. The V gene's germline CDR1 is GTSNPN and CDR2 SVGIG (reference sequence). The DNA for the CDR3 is TGTGCCTGGAGTGTAGCTAGCGGGGGCGGAGATACGCAGTATTTT. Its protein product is CAWSVASGGGDTQYF.

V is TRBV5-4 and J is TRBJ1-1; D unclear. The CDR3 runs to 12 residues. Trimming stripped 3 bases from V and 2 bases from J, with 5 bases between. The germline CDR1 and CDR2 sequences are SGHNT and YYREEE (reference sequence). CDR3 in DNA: TGTGCCAGCAGCTGGGATAACACTGAAGCTTTCTTT. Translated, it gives CASSWDNTEAFF.

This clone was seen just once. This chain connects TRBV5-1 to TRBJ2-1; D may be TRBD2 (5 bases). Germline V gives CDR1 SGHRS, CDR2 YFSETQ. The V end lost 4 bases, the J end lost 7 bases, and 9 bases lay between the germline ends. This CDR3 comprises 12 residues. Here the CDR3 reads CASSPGVNEQFF. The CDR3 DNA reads TGCGCCAGCAGCCCCGGGGTGAATGAGCAGTTCTTC.